The rows below give T cell receptor beta chains drawn from one sample of a study of blood T cell repertoires in COVID-19. Here immunoSEQ multiplex PCR was the method, and the copy in TCRdb shows in-frame clones only, minus some. Of a few hundred thousand clones in the sample, 70% to 90% are singletons; the top ten hold about 6%. Sample: PBMCs or T cells enriched from blood (not recorded which). The receptors stem from a young woman who had recovered from COVID-19. The CDR3 runs from the conserved cysteine through the conserved F or W. Fields, in order: D gene, clone size, V gene, J gene, CDR3 DNA, CDR3 protein. A D gene is named only where the DNA matches it firmly. The size field is filled for only some rows; it gives once, few, many or a size class.

-,-,TRBV27,TRBJ2-3,TGTGCCAGCAGTCCGTCGTTCATCGGGGGCACAGATACGCAGTATTTT,CASSPSFIGGTDTQYF
TRBD1,-,TRBV6-5,TRBJ1-1,TGTGCCAGCAGTCACCTGGGACAGGGCGGCACTGAAGCTTTCTTT,CASSHLGQGGTEAFF
-,-,TRBV11-2,TRBJ1-5,TGTGCCAGCGCAAATGGGGGGGTTCAGCCCCAGCATTTT,CASANGGVQPQHF
TRBD1,-,TRBV29-1,TRBJ1-1,TGCAGCGTCGGGAAAAGGACAGGGGTTCAAGTCCCTGAAGCTTTCTTT,CSVGKRTGVQVPEAFF
-,once,TRBV5-5,TRBJ1-6,TGTGCCAGCAGCTTGACACCCATAGGGAGTTCACCCCTCCACTTT,CASSLTPIGSSPLHF
-,few,TRBV5-1,TRBJ1-6,TGCGCCAGCACTTCAGGGGAGCCTAATTCACCCCTCCACTTT,CASTSGEPNSPLHF
TRBD2,once,TRBV5-1,TRBJ2-1,TGCGCCAGCAGCTGGGTTAGCGGGGGTTACAATGAGCAGTTCTTC,CASSWVSGGYNEQFF
-,few,TRBV11-2,TRBJ1-2,TGTGCCAGCAGCGCCATCGCGGGGGGACCAACCAAGGGGTATGGCTACACCTTC,CASSAIAGGPTKGYGYTF
-,-,TRBV11-2,TRBJ2-7,TGTGCCAGCAGCTTAGATTCTTCCTACGAGCAGTACTTC,CASSLDSSYEQYF
-,-,TRBV19,TRBJ1-4,TGTGCCAGTAGTATACCCCGGGGGAATGAAAAACTGTTTTTT,CASSIPRGNEKLFF
TRBD1,-,TRBV6-1,TRBJ1-6,TGTGCCAGCAGTGAAGGGACAGGGACTCCACCCCTCCACTTT,CASSEGTGTPPLHF
-,-,TRBV30,TRBJ1-2,TGTGCCTGGAGTGTATTTAGCCCCACAGGGAATGGCTACACCTTC,CAWSVFSPTGNGYTF
-,-,TRBV4-1,TRBJ1-1,TGCGCCAGCAGCCAATTTGTTCGTGGGGAGGCTTTCTTT,CASSQFVRGEAFF
TRBD1,-,TRBV19,TRBJ1-6,TGTGCCAGTAGACCCAATGAGGGGACAGGGGACGGGTCGTATAATTCACCCCTCCACTTT,CASRPNEGTGDGSYNSPLHF
-,-,TRBV5-1,TRBJ2-7,TGCGCCAGCAGCCGGGACACGGCCTACGAGCAGTACTTC,CASSRDTAYEQYF
-,-,TRBV28,TRBJ1-4,TGTGCCAGCAGGGTACAGGATGAAAAACTGTTTTTT,CASRVQDEKLFF
TRBD1,-,TRBV18,TRBJ1-1,TGTGCCAGCTCACCCGACAGGGGGGACACTGAAGCTTTCTTT,CASSPDRGDTEAFF
TRBD1,-,TRBV20-1,TRBJ1-2,TGCAGTGTGGGACAGGTCTCCGGCTACACCTTC,CSVGQVSGYTF
TRBD1,-,TRBV12-5,TRBJ1-1,TGTGCTAGTGGTTTGGTATTAGGGGACAGGGGCGCTGAAGCTTTCTTT,CASGLVLGDRGAEAFF
-,-,TRBV6-2/TRBV6-3,TRBJ1-1,TGTGCCAGCAGTTACTCGAGTCGTAGCTACACTGAAGCTTTCTTT,CASSYSSRSYTEAFF
-,few,TRBV12-3/TRBV12-4,TRBJ1-6,TGTGCCAGCAGTTTCAGGGGTTCACCCCTCCACTTT,CASSFRGSPLHF
TRBD1,-,TRBV5-1,TRBJ1-6,TGCGCCAGCAGCCCGCGGTGGGACAGGACCGACTCCTATAATTCACCCCTCCACTTT,CASSPRWDRTDSYNSPLHF
TRBD1,-,TRBV13,TRBJ2-5,TGTGCCAGCAGCTACCGCCCTACAGGGGCAGAGACCCAGTACTTC,CASSYRPTGAETQYF
-,-,TRBV2,TRBJ1-5,TGTGCCAGCATGGCGGCTCTTAGCAATCAGCCCCAGCATTTT,CASMAALSNQPQHF
-,-,TRBV2,TRBJ2-6,TGTGCCAGCAGCGATTACTCTCTCTCTGGGGCCAACGTCCTGACTTTC,CASSDYSLSGANVLTF
TRBD1,-,TRBV10-3,TRBJ2-1,TGTGCCATCAGATTGACAGGGGCAAAGGCGTACAATGAGCAGTTCTTC,CAIRLTGAKAYNEQFF
-,-,TRBV28,TRBJ1-5,TGTGCCAGCAATGATGACCCGGGGGGCCTATATCAGCCCCAGCATTTT,CASNDDPGGLYQPQHF
-,once,TRBV2,TRBJ2-1,TGTGCCAGCAGTCCGGGAAAATGGGCTAGCGATGAGCAGTTCTTC,CASSPGKWASDEQFF
-,-,TRBV27,TRBJ1-4,TGTGCCAGCAGTTTGGGGTGGACACATGCAACTAATGAAAAACTGTTTTTT,CASSLGWTHATNEKLFF
-,once,TRBV9,TRBJ1-1,TGTGCCAGCAGCGAACAGGGAGGGGACACTGAAGCTTTCTTT,CASSEQGGDTEAFF
TRBD2,-,TRBV6-5,TRBJ2-5,TGTGCCAGCAGGGGGGGGACTTTCCAAGAGACCCAGTACTTC,CASRGGTFQETQYF
-,-,TRBV6-5,TRBJ1-1,TGTGCCAGCAGTACGCGGGCGGTCGGGACTGAAGCTTTCTTT,CASSTRAVGTEAFF
-,-,TRBV20-1,TRBJ1-4,TGCAGTGCTAGTGCGTCAGGTCGCCGGGAAAAACTGTTTTTT,CSASASGRREKLFF
-,-,TRBV19,TRBJ2-3,TGTGCCAGTAGCTCTCCGGGGAGGGGGAGTAACACAGATACGCAGTATTTT,CASSSPGRGSNTDTQYF
TRBD1,few,TRBV3-1/TRBV3-2,TRBJ2-6,TGTGCCAGCAGCCAAGCCGGACAGGCTTATTCTGGGGCCAACGTCCTGACTTTC,CASSQAGQAYSGANVLTF
-,-,TRBV7-2,TRBJ1-1,TGTGCCAGCAGCTTCATGGGGAAACAGGTGGCTTTCTTT,CASSFMGKQVAFF
-,-,TRBV18,TRBJ1-6,TGTGCCAGCTCACCAATGGAGGCAAAGCGGGAAAATTCACCCCTCCACTTT,CASSPMEAKRENSPLHF
TRBD1,-,TRBV3-1/TRBV3-2,TRBJ2-2,TGTGCCAGCAGCCGAGGAAACAGGGGGCTGTTTTTT,CASSRGNRGLFF
-,-,TRBV4-1,TRBJ1-1,TGCGCCAGCAGCCAAGTCAGGGGCACTGAAGCTTTCTTT,CASSQVRGTEAFF
-,-,TRBV10-3,TRBJ2-1,TGTGCCATCAGTGAGTCAGCTCGGGTAGATGAGCAGTTCTTC,CAISESARVDEQFF
-,few,TRBV5-1,TRBJ1-2,TGCGCCAGCAGCTTGGAGGCAGGGCTGGATGGCTACACCTTC,CASSLEAGLDGYTF